This passage covers 4 T cell receptor beta chains from one sample sequenced in a study of blood T cell repertoires in COVID-19. Using immunoSEQ multiplex PCR, the repertoire was profiled, and TCRdb retains in-frame clones only, with some absent. The sample yields 210,000 or so clones, approximately 84% seen once. Input material: peripheral blood. These receptors came from a woman in her 70s with active or convalescent COVID-19.

The table lists this clone with a few counts. The J gene is TRBJ2-7, the V gene TRBV11-1; 8 bases match TRBD1. The CDR3 consists of 14 residues. Germline V gene data show CDR1 as SGHAT and CDR2 as FQDESV (reference sequence). Trimming at V came to 5 bases and at J to 6 bases, leaving 9 bases not matched to a gene. DNA for the CDR3: TGTGCCAGCAGCCACCCTGGACAGGGCTTCGAGCAGTACTTC. Translating it yields CASSHPGQGFEQYF.

The gene calls are TRBV3-1 (or the pseudogene TRBV3-2) and TRBJ1-2, with D possibly being TRBD1 (5 bases). CDR1 LGHDT and CDR2 YNNKEL come from the germline V gene (reference sequence). V shed 4 bases and J shed 4 bases, with 13 bases lying between them. The CDR3 length is 14 residues. The CDR3 is CASSPLGLSYGYTF. The DNA for the CDR3 is TGTGCCAGCAGCCCCCTGGGACTAAGCTATGGCTACACCTTC.

The rearrangement links TRBV7-9 to TRBJ2-7, with 12 bases identical to TRBD2. J gave up 7 bases and V 3 bases, and 19 bases lay outside the gene matches. This CDR3 comprises 19 residues. Germline V CDR1 and CDR2: SEHNR, FQNEAQ (reference sequence). CDR3 sequence reads: CASSLYNSNTSGRRREQYF. DNA of the CDR3: TGTGCCAGCAGCTTGTATAATAGCAACACTAGCGGGAGGCGGAGGGAGCAGTACTTC.

Written as DNA, the CDR3 is TGCGCCAGCAGCCCGGCGGGGGACACCCCCCAGGGGACCCAGTACTTC. This codes for CASSPAGDTPQGTQYF. The rearrangement links TRBV4-1 to TRBJ2-5; perhaps TRBD2 as D (7 bases). From germline, CDR1 is MGHRA and CDR2 YSYEKL. This CDR3 is 16 amino acids long. V was pared by 4 bases and J by 7 bases, with 22 bases between.